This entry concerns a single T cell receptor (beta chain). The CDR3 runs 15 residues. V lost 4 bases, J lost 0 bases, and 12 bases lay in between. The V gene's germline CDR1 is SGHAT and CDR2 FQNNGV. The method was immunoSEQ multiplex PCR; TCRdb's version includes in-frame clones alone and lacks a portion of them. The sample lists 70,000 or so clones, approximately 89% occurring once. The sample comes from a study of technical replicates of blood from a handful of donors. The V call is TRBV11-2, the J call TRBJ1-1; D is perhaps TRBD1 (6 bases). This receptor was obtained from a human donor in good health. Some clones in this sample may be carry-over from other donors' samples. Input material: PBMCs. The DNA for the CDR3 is TGTGCCAGCAGCTATACAGGGACAATGAACACTGAAGCTTTCTTT. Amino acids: CASSYTGTMNTEAFF.